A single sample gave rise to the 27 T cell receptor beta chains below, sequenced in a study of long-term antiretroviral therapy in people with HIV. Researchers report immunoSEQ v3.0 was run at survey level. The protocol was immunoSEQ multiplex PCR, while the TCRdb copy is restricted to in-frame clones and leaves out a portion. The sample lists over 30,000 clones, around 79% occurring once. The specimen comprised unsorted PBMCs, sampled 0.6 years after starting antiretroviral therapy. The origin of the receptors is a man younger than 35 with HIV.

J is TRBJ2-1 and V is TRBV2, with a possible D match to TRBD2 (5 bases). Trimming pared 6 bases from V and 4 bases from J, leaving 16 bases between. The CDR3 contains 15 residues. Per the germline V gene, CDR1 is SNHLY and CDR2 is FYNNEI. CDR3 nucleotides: TGTGCCAGCAGCGATCTCGGACGGGAATACAATGAGCAGTTCTTC. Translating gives CASSDLGREYNEQFF.

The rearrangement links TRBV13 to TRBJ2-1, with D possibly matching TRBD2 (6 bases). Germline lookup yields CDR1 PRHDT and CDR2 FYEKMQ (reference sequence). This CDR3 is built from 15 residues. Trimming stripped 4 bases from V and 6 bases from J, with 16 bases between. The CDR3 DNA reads TGTGCCAGCAGCTCTAGAGAGGAGGGGTTCAATGAGCAGTTCTTC. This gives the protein CASSSREEGFNEQFF.

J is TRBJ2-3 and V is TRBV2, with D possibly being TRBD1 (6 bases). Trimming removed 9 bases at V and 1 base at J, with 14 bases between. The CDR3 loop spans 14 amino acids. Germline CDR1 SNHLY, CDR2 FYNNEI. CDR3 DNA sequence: TGTGCCAGTCATCGGACAGAAGGCACAGATACGCAGTATTTT. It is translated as CASHRTEGTDTQYF.

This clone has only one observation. CDR3 coding DNA: TGCGCCAGCAGCCAAGACGTGGATGGCAGAAAACTGTTTTTT. Its translation is CASSQDVDGRKLFF. The genes are TRBV4-1 and TRBJ1-4; D uncertain. The CDR3 totals 14 residues. CDR1 and CDR2 from the germline V gene are MGHRA and YSYEKL. V lost 0 bases and J lost 10, with 12 bases in between.

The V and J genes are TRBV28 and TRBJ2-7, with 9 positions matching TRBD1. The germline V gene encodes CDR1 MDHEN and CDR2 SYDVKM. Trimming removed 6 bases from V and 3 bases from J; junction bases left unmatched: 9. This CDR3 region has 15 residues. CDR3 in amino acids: CASSSLPGQGYEQYF. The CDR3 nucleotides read TGTGCCAGCAGCTCGCTCCCGGGACAGGGCTACGAGCAGTACTTC.

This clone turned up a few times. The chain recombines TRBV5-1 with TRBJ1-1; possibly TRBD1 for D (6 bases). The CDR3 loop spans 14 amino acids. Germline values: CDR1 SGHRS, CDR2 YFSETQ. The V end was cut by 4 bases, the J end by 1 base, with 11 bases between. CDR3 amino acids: CASSLQGRNTEAFF. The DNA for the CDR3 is TGCGCCAGCAGCCTACAGGGTCGGAACACTGAAGCTTTCTTT.

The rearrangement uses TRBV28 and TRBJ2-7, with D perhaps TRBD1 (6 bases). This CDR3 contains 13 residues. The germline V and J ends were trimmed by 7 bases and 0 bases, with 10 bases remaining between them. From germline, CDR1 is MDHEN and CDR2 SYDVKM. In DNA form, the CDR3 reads TGTGCCAGCATCCTGACAGGCTCCTACGAGCAGTACTTC. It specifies CASILTGSYEQYF.

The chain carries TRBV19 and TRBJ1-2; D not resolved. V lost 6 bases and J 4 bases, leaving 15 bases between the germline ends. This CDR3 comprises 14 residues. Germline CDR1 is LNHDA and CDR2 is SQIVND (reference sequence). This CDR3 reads CASRTGPPFYGYTF. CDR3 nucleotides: TGTGCCAGTAGGACGGGTCCCCCCTTCTATGGCTACACCTTC. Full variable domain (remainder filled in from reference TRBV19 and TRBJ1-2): DGGITQSPKYLFRKEGQNVTLSCEQNLNHDAMYWYRQDPGQGLRLIYYSQIVNDFQKGDIAEGYSVSREKKESFPLTVTSAQKNPTAFYLCASRTGPPFYGYTFGSGTRLTVV.

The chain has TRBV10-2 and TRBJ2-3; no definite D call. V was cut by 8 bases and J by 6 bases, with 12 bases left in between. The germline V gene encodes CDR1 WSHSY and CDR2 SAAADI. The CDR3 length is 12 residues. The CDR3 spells CASYKPQDTQYF. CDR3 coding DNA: TGCGCCAGCTATAAGCCACAGGATACGCAGTATTTT.

The CDR3 region is CASSQVLVGNEQFF. The DNA for the CDR3 is TGTGCCAGCAGCCAAGTCCTAGTCGGCAATGAGCAGTTCTTC. The rearrangement joins TRBV14 to TRBJ2-1; D gene ambiguous. This CDR3 has 14 amino acids. CDR1 and CDR2 from the germline V gene are SGHDN and FVKESK. V gave up 1 base and J gave up 6 bases, with 10 bases separating them.

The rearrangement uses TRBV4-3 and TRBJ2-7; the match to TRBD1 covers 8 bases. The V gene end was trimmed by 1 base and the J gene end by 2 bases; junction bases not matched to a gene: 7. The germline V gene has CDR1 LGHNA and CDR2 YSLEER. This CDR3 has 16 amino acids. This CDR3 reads CASSQVPGQVAYEQYF. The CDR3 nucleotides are TGCGCCAGCAGCCAAGTACCGGGACAGGTGGCCTACGAGCAGTACTTC.

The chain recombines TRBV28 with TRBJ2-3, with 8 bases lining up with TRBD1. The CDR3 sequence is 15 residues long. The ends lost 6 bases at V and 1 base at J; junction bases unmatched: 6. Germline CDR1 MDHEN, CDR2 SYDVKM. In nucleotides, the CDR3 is TGTGCCAGCAGCAAGACAGGGGACCGCACAGATACGCAGTATTTT. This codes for CASSKTGDRTDTQYF.

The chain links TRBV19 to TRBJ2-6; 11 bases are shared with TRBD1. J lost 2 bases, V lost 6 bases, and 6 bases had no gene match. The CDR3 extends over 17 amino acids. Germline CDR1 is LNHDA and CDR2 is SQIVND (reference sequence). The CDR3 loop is CASREDRGLAGANVLTF. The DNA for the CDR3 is TGTGCCAGTAGGGAGGACAGGGGGCTTGCTGGGGCCAACGTCCTGACTTTC.

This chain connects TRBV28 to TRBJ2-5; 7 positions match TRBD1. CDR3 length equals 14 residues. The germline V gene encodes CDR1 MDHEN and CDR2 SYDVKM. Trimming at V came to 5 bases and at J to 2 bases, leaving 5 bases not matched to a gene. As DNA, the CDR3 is TGTGCCAGCAGTAGGACAGGTTTTCAAGAGACCCAGTACTTC. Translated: CASSRTGFQETQYF.

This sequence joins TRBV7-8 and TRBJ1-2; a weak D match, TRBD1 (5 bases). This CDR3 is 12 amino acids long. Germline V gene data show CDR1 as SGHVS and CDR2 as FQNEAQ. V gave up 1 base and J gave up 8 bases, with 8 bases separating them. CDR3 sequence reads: CASSLVGDGYTF. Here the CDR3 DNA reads TGTGCCAGCAGCTTAGTGGGGGACGGCTACACCTTC.

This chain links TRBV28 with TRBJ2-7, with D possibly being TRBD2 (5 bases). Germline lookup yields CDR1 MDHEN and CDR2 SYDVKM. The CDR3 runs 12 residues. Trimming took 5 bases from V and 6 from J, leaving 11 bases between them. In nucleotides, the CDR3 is TGTGCCAGCAGTCACCCGGGGTCCGAGCAGTACTTC. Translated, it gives CASSHPGSEQYF.

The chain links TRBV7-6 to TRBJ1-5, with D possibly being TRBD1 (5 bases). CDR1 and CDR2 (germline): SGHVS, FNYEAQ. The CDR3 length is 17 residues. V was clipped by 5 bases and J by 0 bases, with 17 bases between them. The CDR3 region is CASSIGAGHDSNQPQHF. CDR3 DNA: TGTGCCAGCAGCATAGGGGCAGGGCACGATAGCAATCAGCCCCAGCATTTT.

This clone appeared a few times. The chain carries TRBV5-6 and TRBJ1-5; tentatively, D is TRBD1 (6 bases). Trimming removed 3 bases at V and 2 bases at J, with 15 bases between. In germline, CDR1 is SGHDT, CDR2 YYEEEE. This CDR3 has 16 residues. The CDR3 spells CASSWRGIGGNQPQHF. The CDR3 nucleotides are TGTGCCAGCAGCTGGAGGGGGATAGGCGGCAATCAGCCCCAGCATTTT. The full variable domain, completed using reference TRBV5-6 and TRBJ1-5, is DAGVTQSPTHLIKTRGQQVTLRCSPKSGHDTVSWYQQALGQGPQFIFQYYEEEERQRGNFPDRFSGHQFPNYSSELNVNALLLGDSALYLCASSWRGIGGNQPQHFGDGTRLSIL.

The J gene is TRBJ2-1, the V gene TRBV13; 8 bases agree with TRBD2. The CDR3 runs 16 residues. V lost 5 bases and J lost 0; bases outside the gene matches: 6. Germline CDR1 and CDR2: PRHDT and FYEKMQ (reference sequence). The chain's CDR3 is CASSPSSGSSYNEQFF. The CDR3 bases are TGTGCCAGCAGCCCCTCAAGCGGGAGCTCCTACAATGAGCAGTTCTTC.

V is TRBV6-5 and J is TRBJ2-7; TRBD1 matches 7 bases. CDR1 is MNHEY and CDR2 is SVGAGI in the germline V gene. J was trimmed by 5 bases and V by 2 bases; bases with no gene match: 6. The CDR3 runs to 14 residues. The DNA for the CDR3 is TGTGCCAGCAGTTACGACAGGGCAAAAGACGAGCAGTACTTC. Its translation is CASSYDRAKDEQYF.

In DNA, the CDR3 is TGTGCCAGCAGTACCTCGGACAGGGCACACTACAATGAGCAGTTCTTC. Translated, it gives CASSTSDRAHYNEQFF. The chain carries TRBV27 and TRBJ2-1, with TRBD1 matching over 8 bases. Germline V gene data show CDR1 as MNHEY and CDR2 as SMNVEV (reference sequence). The CDR3 contains 16 residues. Trimming removed 5 bases from V and 3 bases from J; junction bases left unmatched: 9.

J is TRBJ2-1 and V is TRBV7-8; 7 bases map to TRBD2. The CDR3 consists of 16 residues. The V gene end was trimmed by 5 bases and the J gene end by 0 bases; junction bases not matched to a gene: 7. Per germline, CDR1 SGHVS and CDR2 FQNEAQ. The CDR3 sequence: CASSPREGSSYNEQFF. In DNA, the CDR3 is TGTGCCAGCAGCCCTAGGGAGGGGAGCTCCTACAATGAGCAGTTCTTC.

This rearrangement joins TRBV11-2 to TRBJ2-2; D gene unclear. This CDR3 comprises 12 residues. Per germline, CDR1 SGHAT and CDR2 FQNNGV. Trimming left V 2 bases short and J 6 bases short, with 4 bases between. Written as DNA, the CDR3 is TGTGCCAGCAGCTTAACTCCCGGGGAGCTGTTTTTT. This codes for CASSLTPGELFF.

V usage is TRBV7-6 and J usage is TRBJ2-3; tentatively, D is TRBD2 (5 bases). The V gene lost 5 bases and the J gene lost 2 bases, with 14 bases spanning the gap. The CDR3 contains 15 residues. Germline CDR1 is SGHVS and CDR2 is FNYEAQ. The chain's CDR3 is CASSPRGGYTDTQYF. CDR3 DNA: TGTGCCAGCAGCCCCCGAGGCGGGTACACAGATACGCAGTATTTT.

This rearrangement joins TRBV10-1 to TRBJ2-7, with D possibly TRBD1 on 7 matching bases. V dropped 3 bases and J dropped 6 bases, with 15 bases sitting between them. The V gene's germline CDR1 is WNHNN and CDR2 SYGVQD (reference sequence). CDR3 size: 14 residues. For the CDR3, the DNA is TGCGCCAGCAGTGAAGAGACAGGGACTGCCGAGCAGTACTTC. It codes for CASSEETGTAEQYF.

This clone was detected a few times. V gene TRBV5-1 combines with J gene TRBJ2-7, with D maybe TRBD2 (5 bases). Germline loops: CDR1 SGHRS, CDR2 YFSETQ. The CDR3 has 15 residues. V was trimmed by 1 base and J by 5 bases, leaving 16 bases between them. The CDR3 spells CASSLSEGKYNEQYF. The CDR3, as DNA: TGCGCCAGCAGCTTGTCTGAGGGTAAATACAACGAGCAGTACTTC.

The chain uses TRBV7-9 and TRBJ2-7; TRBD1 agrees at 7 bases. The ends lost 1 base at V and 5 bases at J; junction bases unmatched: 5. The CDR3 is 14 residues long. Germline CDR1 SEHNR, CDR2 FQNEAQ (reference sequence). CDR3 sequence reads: CASSLDRGSDEQYF. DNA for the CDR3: TGTGCCAGCAGCTTAGACAGGGGCAGCGACGAGCAGTACTTC.